Listed below are T cell receptor beta chains from one sample, sequenced in a study of blood T cell repertoires in COVID-19. Profiled with immunoSEQ multiplex PCR; TCRdb holds only in-frame clones, not every one. The table includes 98,000 or so clones, around 90% detected once. The sequenced sample consisted of peripheral blood. Receptors originate from a human donor in a cohort sampled during active COVID-19. Both conserved end residues are part of each CDR3. Fields, in order: D gene, J gene, V gene, clone size, CDR3 DNA, CDR3 protein. The D gene is left open where the match is weak. Size tells how often a clone was seen (once, few, many) or the class of an expanded clone, and some rows leave it out.

>.|TRBJ1-2|TRBV12-3/TRBV12-4|.
TGTGCCAGCAGTTTAACGGTTTATGGCTACACCTTC
CASSLTVYGYTF
>TRBD2|TRBJ2-3|TRBV7-9|.
TGTGCCAGCAGCTTAGCCGGGACTAGCGGAAGTCATACAGATACGCAGTATTTT
CASSLAGTSGSHTDTQYF
>TRBD1|TRBJ1-1|TRBV19|.
TGTGCCAGTACCCGGACAGGGGGAAACACTGAAGCTTTCTTT
CASTRTGGNTEAFF
>TRBD1|TRBJ2-7|TRBV7-6|.
TGTGCCAGCAGCTCCTCCGGGACAGAGACCTACGAGCAGTACTTC
CASSSSGTETYEQYF
>TRBD2|TRBJ2-7|TRBV13|.
TGTGCCAGCAGCTTGGGAGGGGTTTACGAGCAGTACTTC
CASSLGGVYEQYF
>TRBD1|TRBJ1-2|TRBV6-5|.
TGTGCCAGCAGTTACTCGACAGGGTTTAAGGATGGCTACACCTTC
CASSYSTGFKDGYTF
>TRBD2|TRBJ2-3|TRBV9|once
TGTGCCAGCAGCACGGGGGGACTAACAGATACGCAGTATTTT
CASSTGGLTDTQYF
>.|TRBJ1-5|TRBV6-5|.
TGTGCCAGCAGTTACGCGGGGGGAAACAATCAGCCCCAGCATTTT
CASSYAGGNNQPQHF
>.|TRBJ2-7|TRBV21-1|.
TGTGCCAGCAGCAAACGGGGGCCTTCCCGGGACAGGGGCCAGGGAGGCAAGCAGTACTTC
CASSKRGPSRDRGQGGKQYF
>.|TRBJ2-1|TRBV4-3|.
TGCGCCAGCAGCCTTGGACTTCACAATGAGCAGTTCTTC
CASSLGLHNEQFF
>TRBD1|TRBJ1-6|TRBV5-1|few
TGCGCCAGCAGCCCGGACCTTTGGGACAGCTATAATTCACCCCTCCACTTT
CASSPDLWDSYNSPLHF
>.|TRBJ2-1|TRBV4-3|once
TGCGCCAGCAGCCTTAGTCGGAGCAGGGTTAATGAGCAGTTCTTC
CASSLSRSRVNEQFF
>.|TRBJ2-2|TRBV5-5|.
TGTGCCAGCAGCTTGTGGCGGACCGGGGAGCTGTTTTTT
CASSLWRTGELFF
>TRBD1|TRBJ1-6|TRBV6-8|.
TGTGCCAGCACTTGCGGGGGGTCTAAAGAAGGACAGGCCAGTTCACCCCTCCACTTT
CASTCGGSKEGQASSPLHF
>.|TRBJ2-5|TRBV2|.
TGTGCCAGCAGTGAAGTAAGCACTGAACAAGAGACCCAGTACTTC
CASSEVSTEQETQYF
>.|TRBJ1-1|TRBV7-2|.
TGTGCCAGCAGCTTAGTAGACTACAGTGAAGCTTTCTTT
CASSLVDYSEAFF
>.|TRBJ1-1|TRBV10-3|.
TGTGCCATCAGTGACAGTTTTGAAGCTTTCTTT
CAISDSFEAFF
>TRBD1|TRBJ2-2|TRBV5-1|.
TGCGCCAGCAGCCCCCCGACAGGGGCGAACACCGGGGAGCTGTTTTTT
CASSPPTGANTGELFF
>TRBD1|TRBJ2-7|TRBV7-9|.
TGTGCCAGCAGCCCGACAGGGTCCCACGAGCAGTACTTC
CASSPTGSHEQYF
>TRBD2|TRBJ2-5|TRBV11-2|.
TGTGCCAGCAGCTTAGCGGTTACTAGCGCCGGAAAAAAGACCCAGTACTTC
CASSLAVTSAGKKTQYF
>.|TRBJ1-3|TRBV7-6|few
TGTGCCAGCAGCTCGACGGGGTCGGGTGGAAACACCATATATTTT
CASSSTGSGGNTIYF
>.|TRBJ2-7|TRBV6-5|.
TGTGCCAGCAGTTACTCACGCAGGGACTACGAGCAGTACTTC
CASSYSRRDYEQYF
>TRBD2|TRBJ2-7|TRBV2|.
TGTGCCAGCATCCATCTAGCGGGAGATCCCTACGAGCAGTACTTC
CASIHLAGDPYEQYF
>.|TRBJ1-1|TRBV9|.
TGTGCCAGCAGCTCCAATACCGGACTAGGCGCTGAAGCTTTCTTT
CASSSNTGLGAEAFF
>TRBD1|TRBJ2-7|TRBV30|.
TGTGCCTGGAGTGGCCCCTCGACAGGGGCCTACGAGCAGTACTTC
CAWSGPSTGAYEQYF
>TRBD2|TRBJ2-1|TRBV6-5|.
TGTGCCAGCAGTTACGAGGCGGGAACGGGGGGTAGGGAGCAGTTCTTC
CASSYEAGTGGREQFF
>.|TRBJ2-3|TRBV5-1|.
TGCGCCAGCAGCTTGGGAGGTACGCAGTATTTT
CASSLGGTQYF
>TRBD1|TRBJ2-7|TRBV28|.
TGTGCCAGCAGTTTAGGGACAGGGGCCCACGAGCAGTACTTC
CASSLGTGAHEQYF
>.|TRBJ2-4|TRBV6-5|.
TGTGCCAGCAGCCCCGGAGCTGACCAAAACATTCAGTACTTC
CASSPGADQNIQYF
>TRBD2|TRBJ2-7|TRBV27|.
TGTGCCAGCGGATCGGGGGGGGGCGCATCAGGAGAGCAGTACTTC
CASGSGGGASGEQYF
>TRBD2|TRBJ2-1|TRBV23-1|.
TGCGCCAGCAGTCAATCAAGGCGTGTAGCGGGGGCACGGTCCTACAATGAGCAGTTCTTC
CASSQSRRVAGARSYNEQFF
>TRBD1|TRBJ1-2|TRBV7-8|.
TGTGCCAGCAGCTTAGCACAGGGGTTCGGCTATGGCTACACCTTC
CASSLAQGFGYGYTF
>.|TRBJ2-3|TRBV5-1|.
TGCGCCAGCAGCTTACCCGGGGATACGCAGTATTTT
CASSLPGDTQYF
>TRBD1|TRBJ2-2|TRBV4-3|few
TGCGCCAGCAGCCCCGGGACAGTCAGTACGGCCGGGGAGCTGTTTTTT
CASSPGTVSTAGELFF
>TRBD1|TRBJ2-7|TRBV7-6|.
TGTGCCAGCAGCTTAGCCGGGACAGGGCGTGAGCAGTACTTC
CASSLAGTGREQYF
>TRBD1|TRBJ1-1|TRBV9|.
TGTGCCAGCAGCGTCGGACAGGGTTTTATGAACACTGAAGCTTTCTTT
CASSVGQGFMNTEAFF
>TRBD1|TRBJ1-1|TRBV27|.
TGTGCCAGCAGTCCTACGACAGGGAGGGCTTTCTTT
CASSPTTGRAFF
>TRBD2|TRBJ2-1|TRBV20-1|.
TGCAGTGCTAGTTTAGGGCTAACTAGCGGGAGCGATGAGCAGTTCTTC
CSASLGLTSGSDEQFF
>.|TRBJ2-5|TRBV4-2|.
TGTGCCAGCAGCCAGAGCGTCAAGAGAGAGACCCAGTACTTC
CASSQSVKRETQYF
>.|TRBJ1-1|TRBV5-5|.
TGTGCCAGCAGCCTGCGGGACTACATGAACACTGAAGCTTTCTTT
CASSLRDYMNTEAFF
>TRBD1|TRBJ2-7|TRBV7-8|.
TGTGCCAGCAGCAGCCCGGGACAGGGGGGGTACGAGCAGTACTTC
CASSSPGQGGYEQYF
>TRBD2|TRBJ2-7|TRBV6-7|once
TGTGCCAGCAGTAGCACTAGCGGGAGGGTCCAAATCCAGGCCGAGCAGTACTTC
CASSSTSGRVQIQAEQYF
>TRBD1|TRBJ1-4|TRBV6-5|once
TGTGCCAGCAGCCCGATGACAGGGACTAATGAAAAACTGTTTTTT
CASSPMTGTNEKLFF
>.|TRBJ2-7|TRBV4-2|.
TGTGCCAGCAGCCAAGAGACAGGTTTTAGCTCCTACGAGCAGTACTTC
CASSQETGFSSYEQYF
>.|TRBJ1-2|TRBV19|.
TGTGCCAGTAGTCCCTTCGGGGGGGCAGATAACTATGGCTACACCTTC
CASSPFGGADNYGYTF
>.|TRBJ1-2|TRBV20-1|.
TGCAGTGCTAGTAAGAGGGCTGGGTATGGCTACACCTTC
CSASKRAGYGYTF
>.|TRBJ2-7|TRBV4-1|once
TGCGCCAGCAGCCCCCCTTCAGACGGGTTCGAGCAGTACTTC
CASSPPSDGFEQYF
>TRBD1|TRBJ1-1|TRBV27|.
TGTGCCAGCAGTTTATCAGTTAGGGACAGGGACACTGAAGCTTTCTTT
CASSLSVRDRDTEAFF
>.|TRBJ2-1|TRBV6-6|.
TGTGCCAGCAGTTATGCGAGCTCCTACAATGAGCAGTTCTTC
CASSYASSYNEQFF
>.|TRBJ1-1|TRBV5-1|.
TGCGCCAGCAGCTTGGGGGCAGACATGAACACTGAAGCTTTCTTT
CASSLGADMNTEAFF
>.|TRBJ1-1|TRBV6-5|.
TGTGCCAGCAGTTACGGGGGGGGGACTGAAGCTTTCTTT
CASSYGGGTEAFF
>.|TRBJ2-3|TRBV13|.
TGTGCCAGCAGCTCCCATACTACAGGGGACTTAAAGGATACGCAGTATTTT
CASSSHTTGDLKDTQYF